The 31 T cell receptor beta chains below all came from one sample that was sequenced in a study of long-term antiretroviral therapy in people with HIV. This was the immunoSEQ v3.0 assay at survey level. Data came from immunoSEQ multiplex PCR; TCRdb stores just in-frame clones and leaves some out. The sample includes 30,000 to 40,000 clones, approximately 86% seen only once; the top ten take about 4%. Material: unsorted PBMCs, obtained just before starting antiretroviral therapy. Source of these receptors: a woman aged 18-35 years with HIV.

The V and J genes are TRBV20-1 and TRBJ1-1; maybe TRBD1 (5 bases). There are 11 residues in the CDR3. Germline lookup yields CDR1 DFQATT and CDR2 SNEGSKA (reference sequence). The V gene lost 0 bases and the J gene lost 7 bases, with 6 bases spanning the gap. The CDR3 sequence is CSAREQVEAFF. The CDR3 DNA sequence: TGCAGTGCTAGAGAACAGGTTGAAGCTTTCTTT.

The chain is built from TRBV9 and TRBJ1-5, with D unresolved. The germline gives CDR1 SGDLS, CDR2 YYNGEE. This CDR3 is 14 amino acids long. Trimming removed 3 bases from V and 5 bases from J, with 12 bases in between. The CDR3 reads CASSGTAEHQPQHF. The CDR3 bases are TGTGCCAGCAGCGGAACAGCCGAACATCAGCCCCAGCATTTT.

A few counts support this clone. The chain joins TRBV2 to TRBJ1-5; perhaps TRBD1 as D (5 bases). This CDR3 comprises 12 residues. Germline V gene lookup returns CDR1 SNHLY and CDR2 FYNNEI. V lost 8 bases and J lost 7, with 12 bases in between. The chain's CDR3 is CASAGGTQPQHF. CDR3 DNA sequence: TGTGCCAGCGCGGGGGGAACACAGCCCCAGCATTTT.

The chain carries TRBV7-9 and TRBJ2-2; 13 bases match TRBD2. Germline loops: CDR1 SEHNR, CDR2 FQNEAQ (reference sequence). CDR3 length: 16 residues. The V segment lost 5 bases and the J segment 7 bases; nucleotides outside the gene matches: 7. Here the CDR3 reads CASSLGLAGRNGELFF. The CDR3 DNA reads as TGTGCCAGCAGCCTGGGACTAGCGGGAAGAAACGGGGAGCTGTTTTTT. Looking up the rest from reference TRBV7-9 and TRBJ2-2 gives the full variable domain: DTGVSQNPRHKITKRGQNVTFRCDPISEHNRLYWYRQTLGQGPEFLTYFQNEAQLEKSRLLSDRFSAERPKGSFSTLEIQRTEQGDSAMYLCASSLGLAGRNGELFFGEGSRLTVL.

This clone came up a few times. This chain uses TRBV6-6 with TRBJ2-3, with D perhaps matching TRBD2 (6 bases). The V end lost 0 bases, the J end lost 4 bases, and 8 bases lay between the germline ends. CDR3 length: 14 residues. The germline CDR1 and CDR2 sequences are MNHNY and SVGAGI (reference sequence). The CDR3 coding sequence is TGTGCCAGCAGTTACTCGGAGGGCGCAGATACGCAGTATTTT. Its protein is CASSYSEGADTQYF.

The J gene is TRBJ1-1, the V gene TRBV29-1; D is possibly TRBD1 (5 bases). Trimming cost V 4 bases and J 3 bases, with 12 bases left between them. The CDR3 totals 13 residues. In germline, CDR1 is SQVTM, CDR2 ANQGSEA. CDR3: CSVARGADTEAFF. Written as DNA, the CDR3 is TGCAGCGTTGCACGGGGCGCGGACACTGAAGCTTTCTTT.

V is TRBV28 and J is TRBJ1-2; perhaps TRBD1 as D (6 bases). The V gene's germline CDR1 is MDHEN and CDR2 SYDVKM. The CDR3 consists of 13 residues. V was pared by 3 bases and J by 4 bases, with 9 bases between. Written as DNA, the CDR3 is TGTGCCAGCAGTTTGGGGGGCGGCTATGGCTACACCTTC. It is translated as CASSLGGGYGYTF.

The J gene is TRBJ1-3, the V gene TRBV25-1; D gene unclear. Germline V CDR1 and CDR2: MGHDK, SYGVNS. Trimming stripped 3 bases from V and 0 bases from J, with 12 bases between. This CDR3 region has 16 residues. DNA for the CDR3: TGTGCCAGCAGTGAGCCTCATCGGCGCTCTGGAAACACCATATATTTT. The encoded protein is CASSEPHRRSGNTIYF.

The chain employs TRBV5-4 and TRBJ2-7; tentative D call: TRBD1 (6 bases). With 4 bases removed from V and 2 bases from J, the gap between germline ends came to 19 bases. The CDR3 runs to 16 residues. Germline V lookup: CDR1 SGHNT, CDR2 YYREEE (reference sequence). CDR3 sequence: CASSANTGLGAYEQYF. In DNA, the CDR3 is TGTGCCAGCAGCGCTAATACAGGGCTGGGGGCCTACGAGCAGTACTTC. The entire variable domain, with the rest obtained from reference TRBV5-4 and TRBJ2-7, is as follows: ETGVTQSPTHLIKTRGQQVTLRCSSQSGHNTVSWYQQALGQGPQFIFQYYREEENGRGNFPPRFSGLQFPNYSSELNVNALELDDSALYLCASSANTGLGAYEQYFGPGTRLTVT.

The chain is built from TRBV4-1 and TRBJ2-3; perhaps TRBD2 as D (6 bases). This CDR3 spans 18 amino acids. V lost 0 bases to trimming and J lost 0 bases, with 16 bases between them. Germline lookup yields CDR1 MGHRA and CDR2 YSYEKL. The CDR3 DNA reads as TGCGCCAGCAGCCAAGAGGCCTTGGGGGGAACTAGCACAGATACGCAGTATTTT. The encoded protein is CASSQEALGGTSTDTQYF.

The chain combines TRBV7-2 with TRBJ2-1; weak D call: TRBD2 (6 bases). Trimming took off 1 base at V and 8 bases at J, with 12 bases between the two ends. The CDR3 sequence is 14 residues long. CDR1 and CDR2 from the germline V gene are SGHTA and FQGNSA. The CDR3 region is CASSLERPSDEQFF. The CDR3 DNA sequence: TGTGCCAGCAGCTTAGAACGGCCTAGCGATGAGCAGTTCTTC. Drawing the rest from reference TRBV7-2 and TRBJ2-1, the complete variable domain is GAGVSQSPSNKVTEKGKDVELRCDPISGHTALYWYRQSLGQGLEFLIYFQGNSAPDKSGLPSDRFSAERTGGSVSTLTIQRTQQEDSAVYLCASSLERPSDEQFFGPGTRLTVL.

The chain recombines TRBV11-2 with TRBJ2-1; D unresolved. In germline, CDR1 is SGHAT, CDR2 FQNNGV. The CDR3 is 14 amino acids. Trimming took off 1 base at V and 2 bases at J, with 6 bases between the two ends. In nucleotides, the CDR3 is TGTGCCAGCAGCTTAGCCCCGACCTACAATGAGCAGTTCTTC. This codes for CASSLAPTYNEQFF. Full variable domain (remainder filled in from reference TRBV11-2 and TRBJ2-1): EAGVAQSPRYKIIEKRQSVAFWCNPISGHATLYWYQQILGQGPKLLIQFQNNGVVDDSQLPKDRFSAERLKGVDSTLKIQPAKLEDSAVYLCASSLAPTYNEQFFGPGTRLTVL.

This chain connects TRBV11-3 to TRBJ1-1, with 7 positions matching TRBD1. This CDR3 comprises 14 residues. CDR1 SGHNT and CDR2 YENEEA come from the germline V gene. The junction had 4 bases not matched to a gene; V was cut back by 5 bases and J by 1 base. Written as DNA, the CDR3 is TGTGCCAGCAGCCCAGGGGGGAAGAACACTGAAGCTTTCTTT. Its protein is CASSPGGKNTEAFF. The full variable domain, in which reference TRBV11-3 and TRBJ1-1 provide the parts outside the CDR3, is EAGVVQSPRYKIIEKKQPVAFWCNPISGHNTLYWYLQNLGQGPELLIRYENEEAVDDSQLPKDRFSAERLKGVDSTLKIQPAELGDSAVYLCASSPGGKNTEAFFGQGTRLTVV.

The V and J genes are TRBV7-8 and TRBJ2-1; 10 bases are a match to TRBD2. Unmatched junction bases numbered 4, after V lost 5 bases and J lost 9 bases. The CDR3 covers 13 residues. Per germline, CDR1 SGHVS and CDR2 FQNEAQ. The DNA of the CDR3 is TGTGCCAGCAGCCCTAGCGGGAGTAGTGAGCAGTTCTTC. Protein product: CASSPSGSSEQFF.

The gene calls are TRBV25-1 and TRBJ1-1; no reliable D call. Germline-derived CDR1 and CDR2 are MGHDK and SYGVNS. V lost 4 bases, J lost 0 bases, and 15 bases lay in between. CDR3 size: 16 residues. CDR3 DNA: TGTGCCAGCAGTGCTTCCATGGGGTCCATGAACACTGAAGCTTTCTTT. Its translation is CASSASMGSMNTEAFF.

The chain couples TRBV28 to TRBJ2-7, with 12 bases lining up with TRBD2. Germline V gene data show CDR1 as MDHEN and CDR2 as SYDVKM. There are 15 residues in the CDR3. The trim removed 6 bases at V and 4 bases at J, leaving 7 bases unmatched. The CDR3 protein is CASSTGLAGLYEQYF. The DNA for the CDR3 is TGTGCCAGCAGCACAGGACTAGCGGGACTGTACGAGCAGTACTTC.

This clone occurred a few times. The V call is TRBV4-2, the J call TRBJ1-2, with D uncertain. V lost 4 bases and J 7 bases, leaving 10 bases between the germline ends. The CDR3 is 12 residues long. The germline V gene encodes CDR1 LGHNA and CDR2 YNFKEQ. CDR3 protein: CASSPPLGGYTF. CDR3 sequence (DNA): TGTGCCAGCAGCCCGCCTCTCGGTGGCTACACCTTC.

The chain employs TRBV30 and TRBJ2-1; 8 bases are shared with TRBD1. With 0 bases clipped from V and 7 bases from J, the junction kept 11 bases outside the gene matches. CDR1 is GTSNPN, CDR2 SVGIG, per germline (reference sequence). This CDR3 is 16 amino acids long. The CDR3 nucleotides are TGTGCCTGGAGTGTAACGTGGCAGGGGGCGCGGAATGAGCAGTTCTTC. It yields the protein CAWSVTWQGARNEQFF. The whole variable domain, filled in from reference TRBV30 and TRBJ2-1, reads SQTIHQWPATLVQPVGSPLSLECTVEGTSNPNLYWYRQAAGRGLQLLFYSVGIGQISSEVPQNLSASRPQDRQFILSSKKLLLSDSGFYLCAWSVTWQGARNEQFFGPGTRLTVL.

The chain combines TRBV19 with TRBJ2-7, with TRBD1 identical over 9 bases. Trimming removed 4 bases from V and 3 bases from J; junction bases left unmatched: 10. Germline CDR1 LNHDA, CDR2 SQIVND (reference sequence). The CDR3 totals 16 residues. The CDR3 is CASSRTGTGYLYEQYF. CDR3 nucleotides: TGTGCCAGTAGTAGAACCGGGACAGGGTATCTCTACGAGCAGTACTTC.

The chain is built from TRBV7-9 and TRBJ1-1; D unresolved. The V gene lost 8 bases and the J gene lost 2 bases, with 12 bases spanning the gap. Germline values: CDR1 SEHNR, CDR2 FQNEAQ (reference sequence). The CDR3 is 13 amino acids. Here the CDR3 DNA reads TGTGCCAGCCGACCCGCGGGAAACACTGAAGCTTTCTTT. The encoded protein is CASRPAGNTEAFF.

The chain is built from TRBV9 and TRBJ2-1, with 8 bases aligning to TRBD2. V lost 9 bases and J lost 9; bases outside the gene matches: 8. The CDR3 consists of 12 residues. Germline V gene data show CDR1 as SGDLS and CDR2 as YYNGEE. This CDR3 reads CATGGTPGEQFF. CDR3 bases: TGTGCCACGGGAGGGACTCCTGGTGAGCAGTTCTTC.

The table lists this clone with a few counts. This sequence joins TRBV14 and TRBJ2-7; 10 bases are shared with TRBD1. Germline V gene data show CDR1 as SGHDN and CDR2 as FVKESK. CDR3 length: 14 amino acids. Germline trimming cut 5 bases from V and 5 bases from J; bases unmatched to any gene: 6. The CDR3 region is CASSDRDRGHEQYF. The DNA of the CDR3 is TGTGCCAGCAGCGACCGGGACAGGGGTCACGAGCAGTACTTC. The variable domain in full, completed from reference TRBV14 and TRBJ2-7, reads EAGVTQFPSHSVIEKGQTVTLRCDPISGHDNLYWYRRVMGKEIKFLLHFVKESKQDESGMPNNRFLAERTGGTYSTLKVQPAELEDSGVYFCASSDRDRGHEQYFGPGTRLTVT.

The chain joins TRBV5-4 to TRBJ1-4; 7 bases match TRBD1. Germline loops: CDR1 SGHNT, CDR2 YYREEE (reference sequence). CDR3 size: 17 residues. V gave up 4 bases and J gave up 0 bases; unmatched junction bases: 9. CDR3 in amino acids: CASSPGGGVTTNEKLFF. The CDR3 DNA reads TGTGCCAGCAGCCCTGGAGGGGGCGTCACAACTAATGAAAAACTGTTTTTT. Drawing the rest from reference TRBV5-4 and TRBJ1-4, the complete variable domain is ETGVTQSPTHLIKTRGQQVTLRCSSQSGHNTVSWYQQALGQGPQFIFQYYREEENGRGNFPPRFSGLQFPNYSSELNVNALELDDSALYLCASSPGGGVTTNEKLFFGSGTQLSVL.

The CDR3 region is CATERDSSYEQYF. For the CDR3, the DNA is TGTGCCACCGAAAGGGACAGCTCCTACGAGCAGTACTTC. The chain couples TRBV10-3 to TRBJ2-7; 7 bases align to TRBD1. Germline V gene lookup returns CDR1 ENHRY and CDR2 SYGVKD. Trimming at V came to 10 bases and at J to 0 bases, leaving 6 bases not matched to a gene. The CDR3 is 13 amino acids.

This chain uses TRBV10-3 with TRBJ1-5; 9 positions agree with TRBD1. The CDR3 covers 14 residues. V lost 4 bases, J lost 9 bases, and 7 bases stayed unmatched. Germline CDR1 ENHRY, CDR2 SYGVKD. This CDR3 is CAISGTGQGGPQHF. The DNA for the CDR3 is TGTGCCATCAGTGGCACGGGACAGGGTGGGCCCCAGCATTTT.

On this clone itself: The sample has other DNA sequences that encode this CDR3 too. The CDR3 loop is CASSVASGNTDTQYF. The CDR3 nucleotides are TGTGCCAGCAGCGTAGCTAGCGGAAACACAGATACGCAGTATTTT. The chain recombines TRBV9 with TRBJ2-3; TRBD2 matches 7 bases. The CDR3 loop spans 15 amino acids. V was pared by 0 bases and J by 2 bases, with 3 bases of the junction left unmatched. Per germline, CDR1 SGDLS and CDR2 YYNGEE.

This clone has just one count. J is TRBJ2-7 and V is TRBV9; D is unclear. Germline CDR1 reads SGDLS; CDR2 reads YYNGEE. V lost 0 bases to trimming and J lost 6 bases, with 7 bases between them. This CDR3 region has 12 residues. The CDR3 loop reads CASSVAASEQYF. CDR3 nucleotides: TGTGCCAGCAGCGTAGCGGCATCCGAGCAGTACTTC.

The rearrangement uses TRBV5-6 and TRBJ2-1; 11 positions agree with TRBD2. Germline CDR1 SGHDT, CDR2 YYEEEE. This CDR3 region has 17 residues. Trimming removed 4 bases from V and 6 bases from J; junction bases left unmatched: 12. The CDR3 here is CASSLVTSGRMGNEQFF. The CDR3 region has the DNA TGTGCCAGCAGCCTTGTTACTAGCGGGAGAATGGGCAATGAGCAGTTCTTC.

As DNA, the CDR3 is TGTGCCAGCGAGAAGGCAGGGCCCCACGAGCAGTACTTC. Its translation: CASEKAGPHEQYF. J is TRBJ2-7 and V is TRBV28; the D gene is possibly TRBD1 (5 bases). Germline V gives CDR1 MDHEN, CDR2 SYDVKM. The V end lost 8 bases, the J end lost 5 bases, and 16 bases lay between the germline ends. This CDR3 comprises 13 residues. The entire variable domain, with the rest obtained from reference TRBV28 and TRBJ2-7, is as follows: DVKVTQSSRYLVKRTGEKVFLECVQDMDHENMFWYRQDPGLGLRLIYFSYDVKMKEKGDIPEGYSVSREKKERFSLILESASTNQTSMYLCASEKAGPHEQYFGPGTRLTVT.

J is TRBJ1-2 and V is TRBV9; 10 bases fit TRBD1. The CDR3 is 14 amino acids. With V trimmed by 4 bases and J by 2 bases, 2 bases remained unmatched. The V gene's germline CDR1 is SGDLS and CDR2 YYNGEE. DNA for the CDR3: TGTGCCAGCAGCAAGGACAGGGGGAACTATGGCTACACCTTC. The encoded protein is CASSKDRGNYGYTF.

V and J are TRBV7-6 and TRBJ2-7; D is possibly TRBD2 (7 bases). The V end was cut by 8 bases, the J end by 3 bases, with 14 bases between. The V gene's germline CDR1 is SGHVS and CDR2 FNYEAQ. The CDR3 is made up of 13 amino acids. Written as DNA, the CDR3 is TGTGCCAGCGGGGGCGGGAGTGTCTACGAGCAGTACTTC. This translates into CASGGGSVYEQYF. The full variable domain, completed using reference TRBV7-6 and TRBJ2-7, is GAGVSQSPRYKVTKRGQDVALRCDPISGHVSLYWYRQALGQGPEFLTYFNYEAQQDKSGLPNDRFSAERPEGSISTLTIQRTEQRDSAMYRCASGGGSVYEQYFGPGTRLTVT.